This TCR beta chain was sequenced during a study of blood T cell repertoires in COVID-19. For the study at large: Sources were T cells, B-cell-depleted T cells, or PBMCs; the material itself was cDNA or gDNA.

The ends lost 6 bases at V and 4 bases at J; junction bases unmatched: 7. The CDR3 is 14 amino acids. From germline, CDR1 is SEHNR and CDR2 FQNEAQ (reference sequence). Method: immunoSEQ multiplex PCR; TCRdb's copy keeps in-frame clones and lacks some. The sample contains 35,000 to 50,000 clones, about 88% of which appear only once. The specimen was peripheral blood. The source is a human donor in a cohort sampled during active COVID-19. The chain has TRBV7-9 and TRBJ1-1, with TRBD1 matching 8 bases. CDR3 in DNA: TGTGCCAGCAGACGGACAACAGGGGGCACTGAAGCTTTCTTT. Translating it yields CASRRTTGGTEAFF.